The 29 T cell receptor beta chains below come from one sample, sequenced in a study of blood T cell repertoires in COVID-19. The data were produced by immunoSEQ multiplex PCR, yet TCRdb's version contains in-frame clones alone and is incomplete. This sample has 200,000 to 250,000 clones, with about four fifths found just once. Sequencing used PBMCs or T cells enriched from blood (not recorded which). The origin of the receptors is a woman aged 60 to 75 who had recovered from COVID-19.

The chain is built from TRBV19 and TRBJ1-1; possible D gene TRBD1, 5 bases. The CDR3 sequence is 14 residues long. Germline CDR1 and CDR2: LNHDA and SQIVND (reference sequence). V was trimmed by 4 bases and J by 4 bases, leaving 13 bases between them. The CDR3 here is CASSSSRVGTEAFF. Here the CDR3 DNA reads TGTGCCAGTAGTAGTTCCAGGGTGGGCACTGAAGCTTTCTTT.

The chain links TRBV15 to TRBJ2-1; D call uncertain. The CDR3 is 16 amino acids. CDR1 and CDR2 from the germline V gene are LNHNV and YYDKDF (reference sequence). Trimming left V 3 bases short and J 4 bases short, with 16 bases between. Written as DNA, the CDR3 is TGTGCCACCAGCAGCAGTCTAGTTCCCTTTTACAATGAGCAGTTCTTC. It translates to CATSSSLVPFYNEQFF. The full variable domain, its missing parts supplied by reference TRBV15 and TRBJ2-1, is DAMVIQNPRYQVTQFGKPVTLSCSQTLNHNVMYWYQQKSSQAPKLLFHYYDKDFNNEADTPDNFQSRRPNTSFCFLDIRSPGLGDTAMYLCATSSSLVPFYNEQFFGPGTRLTVL.

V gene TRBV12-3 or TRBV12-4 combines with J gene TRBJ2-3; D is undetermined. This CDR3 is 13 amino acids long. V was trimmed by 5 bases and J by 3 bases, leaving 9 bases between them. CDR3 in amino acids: CASSTSETDTQYF. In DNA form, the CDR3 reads TGTGCCAGCAGTACCTCGGAGACAGATACGCAGTATTTT.

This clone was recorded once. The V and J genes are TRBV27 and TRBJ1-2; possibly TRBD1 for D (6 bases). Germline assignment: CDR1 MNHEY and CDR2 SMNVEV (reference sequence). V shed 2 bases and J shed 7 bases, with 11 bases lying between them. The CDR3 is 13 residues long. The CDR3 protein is CASSLGQGSGYTF. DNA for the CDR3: TGTGCCAGCAGTTTAGGGCAGGGGAGTGGCTACACCTTC.

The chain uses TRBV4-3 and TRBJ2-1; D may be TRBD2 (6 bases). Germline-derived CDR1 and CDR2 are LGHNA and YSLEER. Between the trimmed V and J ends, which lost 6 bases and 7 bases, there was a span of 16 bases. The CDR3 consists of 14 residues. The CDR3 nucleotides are TGCGCCAGCAGACCGAGGGACTGGATTAATGAGCAGTTCTTC. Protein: CASRPRDWINEQFF.

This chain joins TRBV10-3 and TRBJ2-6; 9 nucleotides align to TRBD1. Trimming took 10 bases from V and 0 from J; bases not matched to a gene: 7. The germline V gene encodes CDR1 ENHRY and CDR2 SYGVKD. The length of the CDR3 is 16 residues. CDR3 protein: CATRQGDSSGANVLTF. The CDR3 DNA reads TGTGCCACCCGACAGGGGGATTCCTCTGGGGCCAACGTCCTGACTTTC.

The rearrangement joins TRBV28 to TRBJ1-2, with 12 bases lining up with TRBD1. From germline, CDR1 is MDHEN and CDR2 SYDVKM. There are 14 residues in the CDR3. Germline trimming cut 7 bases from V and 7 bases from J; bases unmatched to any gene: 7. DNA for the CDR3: TGTGCCAGCACCCCGGGACAGGGGGCGGTTGGCTACACCTTC. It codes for CASTPGQGAVGYTF.

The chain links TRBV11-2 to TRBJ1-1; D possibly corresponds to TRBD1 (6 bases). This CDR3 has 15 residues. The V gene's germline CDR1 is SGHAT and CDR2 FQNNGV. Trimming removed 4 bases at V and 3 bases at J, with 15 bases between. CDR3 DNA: TGTGCCAGCAGCTCAGTAACAGGGTCCTACACTGAAGCTTTCTTT. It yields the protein CASSSVTGSYTEAFF.

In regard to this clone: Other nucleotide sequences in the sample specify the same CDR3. The CDR3: CASRRDRNTEAFF. In DNA, the CDR3 is TGTGCCAGCAGACGCGACAGGAACACTGAAGCTTTCTTT. The rearrangement joins TRBV7-3 to TRBJ1-1; a weak D match, TRBD1 (5 bases). The germline V and J ends were trimmed by 6 bases and 1 base, with 9 bases remaining between them. The CDR3 sequence is 13 residues long. CDR1 is SGHTA, CDR2 FQGTGA, per germline.

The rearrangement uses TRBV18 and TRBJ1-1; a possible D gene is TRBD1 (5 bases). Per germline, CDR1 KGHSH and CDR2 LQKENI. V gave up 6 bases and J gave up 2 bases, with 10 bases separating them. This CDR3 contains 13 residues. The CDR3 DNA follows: TGTGCCAGCTCTACCGGACAAAACACTGAAGCTTTCTTT. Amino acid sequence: CASSTGQNTEAFF.

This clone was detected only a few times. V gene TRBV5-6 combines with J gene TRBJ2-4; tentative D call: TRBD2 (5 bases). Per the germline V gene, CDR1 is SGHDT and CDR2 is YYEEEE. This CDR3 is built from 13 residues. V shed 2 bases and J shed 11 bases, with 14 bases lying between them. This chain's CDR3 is CASSFGSGGVQYF. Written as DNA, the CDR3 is TGTGCCAGCAGCTTTGGTTCCGGAGGAGTTCAGTACTTC.

In DNA form, the CDR3 reads TGTGCCAGCACCACAGGGTTCAATCAGCCCCAGCATTTT. This codes for CASTTGFNQPQHF. The chain carries TRBV6-5 and TRBJ1-5, with D maybe TRBD1 (6 bases). V was trimmed by 7 bases and J by 3 bases, leaving 10 bases between them. CDR1 is MNHEY, CDR2 SVGAGI, per germline. The CDR3 totals 13 residues.

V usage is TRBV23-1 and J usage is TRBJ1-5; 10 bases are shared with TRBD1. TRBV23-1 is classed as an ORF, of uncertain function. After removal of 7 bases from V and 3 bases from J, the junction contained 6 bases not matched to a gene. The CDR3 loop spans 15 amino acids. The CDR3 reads CASNDRGPSNQPQHF. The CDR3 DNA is TGCGCCAGCAACGACAGGGGGCCTTCCAATCAGCCCCAGCATTTT.

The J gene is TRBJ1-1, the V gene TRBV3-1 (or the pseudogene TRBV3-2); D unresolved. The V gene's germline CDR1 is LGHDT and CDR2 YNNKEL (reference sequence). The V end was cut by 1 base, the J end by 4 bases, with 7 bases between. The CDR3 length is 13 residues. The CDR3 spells CASSQVEGTEAFF. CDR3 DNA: TGTGCCAGCAGCCAAGTTGAGGGCACTGAAGCTTTCTTT.

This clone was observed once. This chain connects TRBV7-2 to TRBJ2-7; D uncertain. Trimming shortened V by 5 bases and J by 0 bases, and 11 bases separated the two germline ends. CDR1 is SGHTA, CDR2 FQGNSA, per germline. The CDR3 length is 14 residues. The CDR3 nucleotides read TGTGCCAGCAGCCTTGACAAGAGCTCCTACGAGCAGTACTTC. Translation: CASSLDKSSYEQYF.

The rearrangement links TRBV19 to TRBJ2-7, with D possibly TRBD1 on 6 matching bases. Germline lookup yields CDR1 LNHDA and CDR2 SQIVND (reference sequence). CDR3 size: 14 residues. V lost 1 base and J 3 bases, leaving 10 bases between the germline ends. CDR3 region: CASSIGGGIYEQYF. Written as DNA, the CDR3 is TGTGCCAGTAGTATAGGAGGGGGAATCTACGAGCAGTACTTC.

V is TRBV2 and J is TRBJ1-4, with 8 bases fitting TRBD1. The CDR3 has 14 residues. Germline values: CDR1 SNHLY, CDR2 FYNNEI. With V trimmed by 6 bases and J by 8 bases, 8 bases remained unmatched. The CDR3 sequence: CASRKDRVGEKLFF. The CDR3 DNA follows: TGTGCCAGCAGGAAGGACAGGGTCGGCGAAAAACTGTTTTTT.

The CDR3 protein is CASSPGTENTEAFF. CDR3 coding DNA: TGTGCCAGCAGTCCCGGGACAGAAAACACTGAAGCTTTCTTT. This chain connects TRBV6-6 to TRBJ1-1, with 7 bases that match TRBD1. The CDR3 sequence is 14 residues long. Looked up from germline, CDR1 is MNHNY and CDR2 is SVGAGI (reference sequence). Trimming removed 5 bases from V and 2 bases from J; junction bases left unmatched: 5.

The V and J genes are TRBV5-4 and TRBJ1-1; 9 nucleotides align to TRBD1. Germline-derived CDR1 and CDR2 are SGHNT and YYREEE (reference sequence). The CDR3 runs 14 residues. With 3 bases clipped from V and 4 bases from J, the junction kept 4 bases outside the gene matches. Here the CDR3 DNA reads TGTGCCAGCAGCTCAGAGGACAGGGGCACTGAAGCTTTCTTT. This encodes CASSSEDRGTEAFF.

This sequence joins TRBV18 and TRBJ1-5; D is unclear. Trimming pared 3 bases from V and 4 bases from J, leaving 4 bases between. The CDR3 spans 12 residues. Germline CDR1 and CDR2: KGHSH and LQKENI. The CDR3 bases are TGTGCCAGCTCACCCTTTAATCAGCCCCAGCATTTT. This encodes CASSPFNQPQHF.

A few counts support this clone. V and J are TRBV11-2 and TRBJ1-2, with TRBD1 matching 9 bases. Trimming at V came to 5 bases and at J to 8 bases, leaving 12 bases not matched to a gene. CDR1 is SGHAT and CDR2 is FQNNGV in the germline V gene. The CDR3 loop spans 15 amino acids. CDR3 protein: CASSPRTGDTGGYTF. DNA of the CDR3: TGTGCCAGCAGCCCTCGGACAGGGGACACGGGGGGCTACACCTTC.

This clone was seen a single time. The CDR3 region has the DNA TGTGCCAGCAGCGCATCAGGGGGCAACTACAATGAGCAGTTCTTC. It translates to CASSASGGNYNEQFF. The rearrangement uses TRBV11-3 and TRBJ2-1, with 8 positions matching TRBD1. The germline V gene has CDR1 SGHNT and CDR2 YENEEA. Losses at the gene ends were 5 bases for V and 3 bases for J; bases not matched to a gene: 6. The CDR3 has 15 residues.

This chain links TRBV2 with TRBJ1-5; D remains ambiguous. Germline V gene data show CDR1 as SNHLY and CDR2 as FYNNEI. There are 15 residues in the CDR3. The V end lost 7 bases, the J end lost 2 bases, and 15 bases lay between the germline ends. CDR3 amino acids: CASNGRVSGNQPQHF. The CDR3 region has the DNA TGTGCCAGCAACGGGAGGGTGTCGGGCAATCAGCCCCAGCATTTT.

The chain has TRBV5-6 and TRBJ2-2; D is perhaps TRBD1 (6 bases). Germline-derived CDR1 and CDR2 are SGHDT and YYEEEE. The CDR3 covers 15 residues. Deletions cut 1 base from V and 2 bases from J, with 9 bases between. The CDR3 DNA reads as TGTGCCAGCAGCTTGCCAGGGGCAAACACCGGGGAGCTGTTTTTT. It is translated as CASSLPGANTGELFF.

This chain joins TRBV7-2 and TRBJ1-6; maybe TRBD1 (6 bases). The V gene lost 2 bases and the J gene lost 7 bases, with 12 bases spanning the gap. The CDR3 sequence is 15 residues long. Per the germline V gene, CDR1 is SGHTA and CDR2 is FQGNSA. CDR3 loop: CASSLNRVMNSPLHF. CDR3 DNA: TGTGCCAGCAGCTTAAACAGGGTCATGAATTCACCCCTCCACTTT.

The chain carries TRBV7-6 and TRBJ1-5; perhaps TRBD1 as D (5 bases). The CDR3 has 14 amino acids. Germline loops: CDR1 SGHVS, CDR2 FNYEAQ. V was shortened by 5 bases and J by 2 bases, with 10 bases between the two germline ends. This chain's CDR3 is CASSPGGGNQPQHF. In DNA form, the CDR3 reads TGTGCCAGCAGCCCGGGAGGGGGCAATCAGCCCCAGCATTTT.

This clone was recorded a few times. The CDR3 region has the DNA TGCGCCAGCAGCCCAGCGCCAACAGGGGGCACTTCAAACTATGGCTACACCTTC. As protein: CASSPAPTGGTSNYGYTF. The chain carries TRBV5-1 and TRBJ1-2, with TRBD1 matching over 9 bases. This CDR3 is built from 18 residues. After removal of 4 bases from V and 2 bases from J, the junction contained 15 bases not matched to a gene. CDR1 and CDR2 (germline): SGHRS, YFSETQ.

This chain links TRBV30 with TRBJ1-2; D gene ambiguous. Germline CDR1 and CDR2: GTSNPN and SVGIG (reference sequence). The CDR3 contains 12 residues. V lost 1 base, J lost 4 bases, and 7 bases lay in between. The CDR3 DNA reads TGTGCCTGGAGTGGTACGAGCTATGGCTACACCTTC. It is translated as CAWSGTSYGYTF. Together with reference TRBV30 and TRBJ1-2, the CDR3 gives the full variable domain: SQTIHQWPATLVQPVGSPLSLECTVEGTSNPNLYWYRQAAGRGLQLLFYSVGIGQISSEVPQNLSASRPQDRQFILSSKKLLLSDSGFYLCAWSGTSYGYTFGSGTRLTVV.

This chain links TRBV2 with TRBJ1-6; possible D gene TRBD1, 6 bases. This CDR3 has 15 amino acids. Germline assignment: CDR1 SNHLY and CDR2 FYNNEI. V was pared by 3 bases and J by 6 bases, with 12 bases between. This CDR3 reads CASSESGAFNSPLHF. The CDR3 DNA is TGTGCCAGCAGTGAGTCAGGGGCGTTTAATTCACCCCTCCACTTT.